The clone carrying this TCR beta chain was seen only once. Its antigen remains unknown. The data are from a study of blood T cells in healthy people across ages. Overall study results and limits: Because donor CMV status was unknown, expanded clonotype changes were possibly confounded. Age advanced and TCR beta diversity per million T cells fell, roughly linearly.

For the second PCR, which ran for roughly 6 to 12 cycles, a sample-barcoded 5' primer and a J-beta primer mix were used. Through a template-switch adaptor with 12 random nucleotides, each cDNA molecule received a tag. TCRdb independently ran MiXCR on the 5' RACE reads; one entry per CDR3 protein. Of about 690,000 distinct CDR3 sequences in the sample, around 41% are singletons; the top ten hold about 30%. The sequence was obtained from an elderly man in good health. The sequenced material came from blood.

The CDR3 region is CASSEYPERYGYTF. In DNA, the CDR3 is TGTGCCAGCAGTGAATACCCCGAGCGCTATGGCTACACCTTC. The J gene is TRBJ1-2, the V gene TRBV25-1; no firm D call. CDR3 length equals 14 residues. V was cut by 0 bases and J by 4 bases, with 9 bases left in between. The V gene's germline CDR1 is MGHDK and CDR2 SYGVNS.